The rows below give T cell receptor beta chains drawn from one sample of a study of blood T cell repertoires in COVID-19. The table came from immunoSEQ multiplex PCR; TCRdb's copy has only in-frame clones and leaves some out. The sample has 20,000 to 25,000 clones, around 82% seen once. The sequencing sample was made of peripheral blood. Receptors originate from a man aged 35-49 years with acute or convalescent COVID-19. Each CDR3 is given with its conserved first and last residue. The D gene is left open where the match is weak. Size tells how often a clone was seen (once, few, many) or the class of an expanded clone, and some rows leave it out.

>.|TRBD2|TRBV7-9|TRBJ2-1
CASSLGLAGGRDEQFF
TGTGCCAGCAGCTTAGGACTAGCGGGAGGGAGGGATGAGCAGTTCTTC
>.|TRBD1|TRBV7-2|TRBJ2-7
CASSTGDRRRVEQYF
TGTGCCAGCAGCACCGGGGACAGGCGCCGGGTCGAGCAGTACTTC
>.|TRBD1|TRBV20-1|TRBJ2-7
CSASGTGITYEQYF
TGCAGTGCTAGTGGGACAGGGATTACCTACGAGCAGTACTTC
>once|.|TRBV9|TRBJ2-4
CASSVAGSDIQYF
TGTGCCAGCAGCGTAGCGGGTAGTGACATTCAGTACTTC
>.|.|TRBV19|TRBJ1-2
CASSTSWGLPNYGYTF
TGTGCCAGTAGTACTAGCTGGGGGCTACCAAACTATGGCTACACCTTC
>.|.|TRBV5-1|TRBJ2-7
CASSLQARSSYEQYF
TGCGCCAGCAGCTTGCAGGCCCGAAGCTCCTACGAGCAGTACTTC
>.|.|TRBV12-3/TRBV12-4|TRBJ1-2
CASRNRVGYGYTF
TGTGCCAGCAGGAACAGGGTCGGCTATGGCTACACCTTC
>.|.|TRBV27|TRBJ1-4
CASSYRENEKLFF
TGTGCCAGCAGTTACAGGGAAAATGAAAAACTGTTTTTT
>.|TRBD1|TRBV3-1/TRBV3-2|TRBJ1-6
CASSQGGTGNSPLHF
TGTGCCAGCAGCCAAGGTGGGACAGGTAATTCACCCCTCCACTTT
>.|.|TRBV6-1|TRBJ2-1
CASSERGTSAGEQFF
TGTGCCAGCAGTGAAAGGGGAACATCAGCGGGTGAGCAGTTCTTC
>.|TRBD2|TRBV11-2|TRBJ2-1
CASSIRGDPTNEQFF
TGTGCCAGCAGCATACGGGGGGACCCCACTAATGAGCAGTTCTTC
>.|.|TRBV30|TRBJ1-1
CAWRAPGGAGGAFF
TGTGCCTGGAGGGCCCCGGGGGGGGCGGGTGGAGCTTTCTTT
>.|TRBD1|TRBV30|TRBJ1-2
CAWTRDSGGFNYGYTF
TGTGCCTGGACCCGGGACAGTGGAGGTTTTAACTATGGCTACACCTTC
>.|TRBD1|TRBV13|TRBJ1-2
CASSFGQGAGYGYTF
TGTGCCAGCAGCTTCGGGCAGGGGGCGGGGTATGGCTACACCTTC
>.|TRBD2|TRBV7-8|TRBJ2-3
CASSLVTGGPTDTQYF
TGTGCCAGCAGCTTAGTAACGGGGGGGCCAACAGATACGCAGTATTTT
>.|.|TRBV30|TRBJ1-6
CAWSVGGLGSPLHF
TGTGCCTGGAGTGTAGGAGGTCTAGGATCACCCCTCCACTTT
>.|TRBD1|TRBV4-1|TRBJ1-5
CASSQDRGQAYQPQHF
TGCGCCAGCAGCCAAGATCGGGGACAGGCCTATCAGCCCCAGCATTTT
>.|TRBD1|TRBV20-1|TRBJ1-2
CSASKVGQGIYGYTF
TGCAGTGCTAGTAAGGTTGGACAGGGGATCTATGGCTACACCTTC
>once|.|TRBV21-1|TRBJ1-1
CASSKLRGMAFF
TGTGCCAGCAGCAAATTGAGGGGGATGGCTTTCTTT
>.|TRBD1|TRBV12-3/TRBV12-4|TRBJ2-7
CASSPGQGYEQYF
TGTGCCAGCAGTCCGGGACAGGGCTACGAGCAGTACTTC
>.|.|TRBV11-2|TRBJ2-2
CASSLVLSGTGELFF
TGTGCCAGCAGCTTGGTATTGTCCGGGACCGGGGAGCTGTTTTTT
>.|TRBD1|TRBV2|TRBJ1-5
CASSLGQGDQPQHF
TGTGCCAGCAGCCTTGGACAGGGTGATCAGCCCCAGCATTTT